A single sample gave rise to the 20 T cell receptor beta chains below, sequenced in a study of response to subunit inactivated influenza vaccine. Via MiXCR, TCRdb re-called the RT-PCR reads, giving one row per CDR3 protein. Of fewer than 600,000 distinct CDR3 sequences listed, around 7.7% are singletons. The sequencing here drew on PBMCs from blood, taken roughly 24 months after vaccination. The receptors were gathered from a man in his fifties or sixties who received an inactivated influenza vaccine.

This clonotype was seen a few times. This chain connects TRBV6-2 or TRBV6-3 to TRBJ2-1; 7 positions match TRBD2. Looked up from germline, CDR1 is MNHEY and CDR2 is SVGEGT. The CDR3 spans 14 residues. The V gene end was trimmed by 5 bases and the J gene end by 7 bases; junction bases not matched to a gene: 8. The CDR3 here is CASSPWTSENEQFF. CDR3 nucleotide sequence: TGTGCCAGCAGTCCCTGGACTAGTGAGAATGAGCAGTTCTTC.

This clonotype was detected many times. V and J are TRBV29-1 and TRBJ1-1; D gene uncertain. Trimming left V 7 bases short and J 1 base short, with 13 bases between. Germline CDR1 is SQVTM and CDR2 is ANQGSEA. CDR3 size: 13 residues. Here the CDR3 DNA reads TGCAGCGCCCGACAAGGTAGGAACACTGAAGCTTTCTTT. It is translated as CSARQGRNTEAFF.

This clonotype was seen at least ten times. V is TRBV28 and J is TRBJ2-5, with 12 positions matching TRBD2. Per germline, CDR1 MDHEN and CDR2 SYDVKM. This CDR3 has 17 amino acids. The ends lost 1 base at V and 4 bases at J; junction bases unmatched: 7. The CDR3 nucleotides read TGTGCCAGCAGTTTATCCCTCCTAGCGGGAGGGTTAGAGACCCAGTACTTC. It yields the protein CASSLSLLAGGLETQYF.

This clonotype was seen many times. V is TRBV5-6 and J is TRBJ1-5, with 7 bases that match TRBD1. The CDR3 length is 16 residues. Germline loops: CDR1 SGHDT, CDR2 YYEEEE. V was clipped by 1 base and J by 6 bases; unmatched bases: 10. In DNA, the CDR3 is TGTGCCAGCAGCTTGAGTGGGACAGAGTTGGGTCAGCCCCAGCATTTT. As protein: CASSLSGTELGQPQHF.

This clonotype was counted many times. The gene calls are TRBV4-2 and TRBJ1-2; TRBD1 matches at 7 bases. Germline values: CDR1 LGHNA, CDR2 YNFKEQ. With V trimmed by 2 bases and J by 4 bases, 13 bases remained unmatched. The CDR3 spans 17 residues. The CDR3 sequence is CASSQPAYEGAGYGYTF. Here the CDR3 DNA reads TGTGCCAGCAGCCAACCGGCCTACGAGGGGGCGGGCTATGGCTACACCTTC.

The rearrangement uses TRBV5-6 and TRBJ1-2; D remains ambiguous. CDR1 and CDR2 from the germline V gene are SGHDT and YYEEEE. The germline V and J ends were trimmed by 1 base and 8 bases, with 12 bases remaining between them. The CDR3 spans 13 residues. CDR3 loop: CASSLSGPGGYTF. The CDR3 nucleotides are TGTGCCAGCAGCTTGTCAGGCCCGGGGGGCTACACCTTC.

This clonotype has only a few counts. The CDR3 sequence: CASSPVPTNTEAFF. Here the CDR3 DNA reads TGTGCCAGCAGCCCCGTCCCCACTAACACTGAAGCTTTCTTT. The V gene is TRBV7-9, the J gene TRBJ1-1; D gene unclear. The CDR3 loop spans 14 amino acids. From germline, CDR1 is SEHNR and CDR2 FQNEAQ (reference sequence). V lost 5 bases, J lost 2 bases, and 12 bases lay in between.

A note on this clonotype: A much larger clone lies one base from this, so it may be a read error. The CDR3 region is CASSEGTGYYEQYF. The CDR3 nucleotides read TGTGCCAGCAGTGAAGGGACAGGATACTACGAGCAGTACTTC. J is TRBJ2-7 and V is TRBV25-1, with 8 bases fitting TRBD1. Trimming at V came to 2 bases and at J to 3 bases, leaving 3 bases not matched to a gene. Germline assignment: CDR1 MGHDK and CDR2 SYGVNS. The CDR3 totals 14 residues.

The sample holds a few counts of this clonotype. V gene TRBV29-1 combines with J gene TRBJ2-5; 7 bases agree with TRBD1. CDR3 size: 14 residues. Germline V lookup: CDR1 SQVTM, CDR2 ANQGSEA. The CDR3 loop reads CSARDSQGKETQYF. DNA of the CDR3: TGCAGTGCCCGGGACAGCCAAGGGAAAGAGACCCAGTACTTC.

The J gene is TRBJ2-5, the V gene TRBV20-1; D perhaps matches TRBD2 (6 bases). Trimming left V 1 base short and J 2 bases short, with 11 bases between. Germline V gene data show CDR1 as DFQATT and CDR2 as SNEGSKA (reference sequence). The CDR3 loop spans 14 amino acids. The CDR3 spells CSARVVGRQETQYF. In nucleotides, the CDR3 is TGCAGTGCTAGAGTTGTGGGGAGGCAAGAGACCCAGTACTTC.

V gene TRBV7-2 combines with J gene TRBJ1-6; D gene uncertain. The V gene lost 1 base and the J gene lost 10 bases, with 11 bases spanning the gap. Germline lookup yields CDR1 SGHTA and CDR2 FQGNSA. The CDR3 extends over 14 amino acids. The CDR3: CASSLGVGGSPLHF. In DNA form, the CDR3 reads TGTGCCAGCAGCTTAGGAGTCGGAGGCTCACCCCTCCACTTT.

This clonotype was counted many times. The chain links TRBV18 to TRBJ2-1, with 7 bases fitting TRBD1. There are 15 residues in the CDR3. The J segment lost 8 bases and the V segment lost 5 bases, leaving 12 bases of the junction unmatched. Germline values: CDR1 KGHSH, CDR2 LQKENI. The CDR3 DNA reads TGTGCCAGCTCAGTCCGCCAGGGGGTTATAGATGAGCAGTTCTTC. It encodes CASSVRQGVIDEQFF. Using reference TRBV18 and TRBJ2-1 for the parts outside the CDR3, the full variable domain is NAGVMQNPRHLVRRRGQEARLRCSPMKGHSHVYWYRQLPEEGLKFMVYLQKENIIDESGMPKERFSAEFPKEGPSILRIQQVVRGDSAAYFCASSVRQGVIDEQFFGPGTRLTVL.

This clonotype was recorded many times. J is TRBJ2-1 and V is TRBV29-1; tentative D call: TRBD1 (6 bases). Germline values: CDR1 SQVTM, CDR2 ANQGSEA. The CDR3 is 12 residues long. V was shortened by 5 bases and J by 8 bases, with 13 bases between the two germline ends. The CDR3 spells CSVKQGLHEQFF. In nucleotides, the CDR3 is TGCAGCGTTAAACAGGGTCTCCATGAGCAGTTCTTC.

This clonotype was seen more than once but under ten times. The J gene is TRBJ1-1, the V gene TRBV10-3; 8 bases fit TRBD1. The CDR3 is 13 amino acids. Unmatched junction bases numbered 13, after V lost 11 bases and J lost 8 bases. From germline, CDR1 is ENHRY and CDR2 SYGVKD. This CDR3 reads CAANRPGGFEAFF. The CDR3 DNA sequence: TGTGCCGCTAACCGGCCAGGGGGCTTCGAAGCTTTCTTT.

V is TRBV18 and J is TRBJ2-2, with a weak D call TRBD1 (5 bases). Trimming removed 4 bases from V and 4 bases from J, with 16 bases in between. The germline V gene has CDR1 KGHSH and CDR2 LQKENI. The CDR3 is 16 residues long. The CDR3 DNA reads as TGTGCCAGCTCACACCCGGGCAGGGAAGGCACCGGGGAGCTGTTTTTT. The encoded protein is CASSHPGREGTGELFF.

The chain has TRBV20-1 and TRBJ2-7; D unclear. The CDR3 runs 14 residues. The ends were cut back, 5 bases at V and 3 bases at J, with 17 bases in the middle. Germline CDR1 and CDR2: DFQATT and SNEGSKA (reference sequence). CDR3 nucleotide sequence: TGCAGTGCTTTTTGGGCCGCCCGAAACTACGAGCAGTACTTC. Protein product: CSAFWAARNYEQYF.

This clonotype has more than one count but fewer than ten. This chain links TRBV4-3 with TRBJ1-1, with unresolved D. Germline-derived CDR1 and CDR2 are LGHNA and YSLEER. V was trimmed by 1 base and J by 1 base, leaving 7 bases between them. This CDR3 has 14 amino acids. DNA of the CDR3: TGCGCCAGCAGCCAAGGCCCGGGGAACACTGAAGCTTTCTTT. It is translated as CASSQGPGNTEAFF.

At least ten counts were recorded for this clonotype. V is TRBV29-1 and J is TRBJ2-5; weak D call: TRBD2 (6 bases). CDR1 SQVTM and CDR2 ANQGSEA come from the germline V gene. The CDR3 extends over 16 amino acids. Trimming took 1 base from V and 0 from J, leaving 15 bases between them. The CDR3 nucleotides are TGCAGCGTTGAAGGATTGGCGGGGACGTACCAAGAGACCCAGTACTTC. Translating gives CSVEGLAGTYQETQYF. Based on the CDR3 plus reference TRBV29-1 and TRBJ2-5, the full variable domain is SAVISQKPSRDICQRGTSLTIQCQVDSQVTMMFWYRQQPGQSLTLIATANQGSEATYESGFVIDKFPISRPNLTFSTLTVSNMSPEDSSIYLCSVEGLAGTYQETQYFGPGTRLLVL.

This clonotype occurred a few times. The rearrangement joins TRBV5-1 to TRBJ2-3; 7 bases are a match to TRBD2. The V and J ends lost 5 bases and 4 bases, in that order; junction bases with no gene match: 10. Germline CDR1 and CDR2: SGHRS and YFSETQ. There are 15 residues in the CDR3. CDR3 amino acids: CASRLLASKPDTQYF. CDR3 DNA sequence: TGCGCCAGCAGGTTACTAGCGTCTAAACCAGATACGCAGTATTTT.

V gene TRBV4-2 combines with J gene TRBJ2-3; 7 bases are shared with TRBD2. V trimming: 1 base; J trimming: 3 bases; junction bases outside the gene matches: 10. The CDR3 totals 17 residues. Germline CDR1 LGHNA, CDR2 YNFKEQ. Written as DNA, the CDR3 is TGTGCCAGCAGCCAAGTTGGTCTAGCGGAAGATACAGATACGCAGTATTTT. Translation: CASSQVGLAEDTDTQYF.